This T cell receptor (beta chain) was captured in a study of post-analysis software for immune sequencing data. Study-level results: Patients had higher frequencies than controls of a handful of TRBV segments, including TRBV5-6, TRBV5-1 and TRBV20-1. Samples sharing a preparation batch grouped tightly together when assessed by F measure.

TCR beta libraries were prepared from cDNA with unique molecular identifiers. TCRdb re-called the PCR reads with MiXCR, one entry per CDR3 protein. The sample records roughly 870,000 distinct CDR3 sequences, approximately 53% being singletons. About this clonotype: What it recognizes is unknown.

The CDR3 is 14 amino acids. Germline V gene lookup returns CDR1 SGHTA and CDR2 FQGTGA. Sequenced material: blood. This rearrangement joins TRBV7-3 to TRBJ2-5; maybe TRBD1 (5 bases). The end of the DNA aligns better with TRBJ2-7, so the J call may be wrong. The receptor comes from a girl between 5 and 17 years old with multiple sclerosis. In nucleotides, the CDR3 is TGTGCCAGCAGCTTACGTCCAGGGAAATACGAGCAGTACTTC. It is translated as CASSLRPGKYEQYF.